This T cell receptor gamma chain was sequenced during a study of intestinal T cells in coeliac disease. Study-level findings and limits: Age differed significantly between coeliac patients and controls.

Each case's genomic DNA was extracted from ten roughly 5.1-µm formalin-fixed paraffin-embedded scrolls. This clone was counted only a few times. The antigen remains unidentified. Using approximately 220 ng of biopsy DNA, TRG was amplified with LymphoTrack primers. TCRdb re-processed the multiplex PCR reads via CATT. The sample has hundreds of gamma-chain clones, 46% seen once. Germline lookup yields CDR1 GITISATS and CDR2 ISYDGTV (reference sequence). The CDR3 sequence is 13 residues long. The trim removed 8 bases at V and 9 bases at J, leaving 16 bases unmatched. The clonotype originates from a human donor with celiac disease. The chain joins TRGV9 to TRGJ1 or TRGJ2. Sequenced: a duodenal biopsy. The CDR3 here is CALLGGPFGKKLF. The CDR3 nucleotides read TGTGCCTTGTTGGGAGGCCCCTTTGGTAAGAAACTCTTT.